A selection of T cell receptor beta chains follows, all from one sample in a study of T cells in Graves' hyperthyroidism and ophthalmopathy. TCRdb reanalysed the multiplex PCR reads using MiXCR and keeps one entry per CDR3 protein. The sample includes roughly 260,000 distinct CDR3 sequences, 13% to 15% of them seen just once. Sequenced input: blood. These TCRs come from a woman aged 40 to 50 with Graves' hyperthyroidism that later progressed to Graves' ophthalmopathy. The CDR3 runs from the conserved cysteine through the conserved F or W. D genes are given only for firm matches. Expanded clones are given a class, and other clones once, few, many or no size at all.

j_call d_call v_call clone_size cdr3_nt cdr3_aa
TRBJ2-1 TRBD2 TRBV11-3 many TGTGCCAGCAGCGCAGGACTAGCGGGGACCAATGAGCAGTTCTTC CASSAGLAGTNEQFF
TRBJ1-1 TRBD1 TRBV15 many TGTGCCACCAGCAGGGACAGGGCGGACACTGAAGCTTTCTTT CATSRDRADTEAFF
TRBJ1-5 NA TRBV7-8 few TGTGCCAGCAGCTTTTGGGAGGGCCGCAATCAGCCCCAGCATTTT CASSFWEGRNQPQHF
TRBJ2-2 NA TRBV30 many TGTGCCTGGACTAGTTGGGCCGGGGAGCTGTTTTTT CAWTSWAGELFF
TRBJ2-7 NA TRBV28 many TGTGCCAGCTGGACCGGGACGGACTTATCCTACGAGCAGTACTTC CASWTGTDLSYEQYF
TRBJ2-3 NA TRBV6-1 many TGTGCCAGCAGTGAATGGGGGCGGCAGGCAGATACGCAGTATTTT CASSEWGRQADTQYF
TRBJ2-1 TRBD2 TRBV20-1 many TGCAGTGCTATCGTCCCGGGACTAGCGGGAGGGCTAAATGAGCAGTTCTTC CSAIVPGLAGGLNEQFF
TRBJ2-3 TRBD2 TRBV6-1 few TGTGCCAGCAGTGAACGCGGGAGGGTCACAGATACGCAGTATTTT CASSERGRVTDTQYF
TRBJ2-5 NA TRBV12-3/TRBV12-4 many TGTGCCAGCAGTTTTGGTGCGACGATCATCAAGTGGGAGACCCAGTACTTC CASSFGATIIKWETQYF
TRBJ2-1 NA TRBV28 many TGTGCCAGCAGTCCGGACCGGAACAATGAGCAGTTCTTC CASSPDRNNEQFF
TRBJ2-1 NA TRBV14 many TGTGCCAGCAGCCAACTCAGGGGACATGAGCAGTTCTTC CASSQLRGHEQFF
TRBJ1-2 NA TRBV18 many TGTGCCAGCTCACCAGGAGGATACTATGGCTACACCTTC CASSPGGYYGYTF
TRBJ2-5 TRBD2 TRBV7-2 many TGTGCCAGCAGCTTAGTAGCGGGAGTAGAGACCCAGTACTTC CASSLVAGVETQYF
TRBJ2-7 NA TRBV27 NA TGTGCCAGCAGCTTCGAACAGGGCCCCTACGAGCAGTACTTC CASSFEQGPYEQYF
TRBJ2-5 NA TRBV4-1 NA TGCGCCAGCAGCCGTAGCTACCGTGAGACCCAGTACTTC CASSRSYRETQYF
TRBJ2-3 TRBD2 TRBV5-1 many TGCGCCAGCAGCCCTAGCCGGACTAGCGGGGGGACGGATACGCAGTATTTT CASSPSRTSGGTDTQYF